This TCR beta chain was sequenced during a study of blood T cell repertoires in COVID-19. The overall study: T cells, B-cell-depleted T cells, or PBMCs provided the cDNA or gDNA that served as material.

Authors' analysis steps: By means of reference gene primer amplification, nucleated cell counts were estimated. Libraries were prepared by immunoSEQ multiplex PCR; TCRdb keeps only in-frame clonotypes and omits some of them. The D gene and trimming were derived from the DNA, and the V and J assignments and clone size from that table. The profile covers 150,000 to 200,000 clones, with almost 85% appearing a single time and 20% to 25% taken by the ten largest. This CDR3 contains 14 residues. Germline loops: CDR1 SQVTM, CDR2 ANQGSEA. Unmatched junction bases numbered 8, after V lost 6 bases and J lost 4 bases.

This chain joins TRBV29-1 and TRBJ2-2; 7 positions match TRBD1. The specimen was peripheral blood. The TCR comes from an elderly woman with acute or convalescent COVID-19. CDR3 coding DNA: TGCAGCGTCGCTGCTACAGGGGTCACCGGGGAGCTGTTTTTT. This sequence encodes CSVAATGVTGELFF.